A selection of T cell receptor beta chains follows, all from one sample in a study of T cell changes during pregnancy in multiple sclerosis. TCRdb's copy holds only in-frame clones and misses some; the assay was immunoSEQ multiplex PCR. The sample shows some 80,000 clones, 94% of them seen only once. The sample in question was peripheral blood, obtained in the third trimester of pregnancy. The receptors here all came from a female donor with multiple sclerosis, enrolled in a pregnancy study. CDR3s include the opening cysteine and the closing phenylalanine or tryptophan. The D gene is left open where the match is weak. The size entry is marked missing in some rows and otherwise reads once, few, many or a size class.

d_call: .; v_call: TRBV5-6; j_call: TRBJ2-5; clone_size: .; cdr3_aa: CASSLPPLTEYQETQYF; cdr3_nt: TGTGCCAGCAGCTTGCCCCCTTTGACAGAGTACCAAGAGACCCAGTACTTC
d_call: .; v_call: TRBV5-1; j_call: TRBJ2-3; clone_size: .; cdr3_aa: CASTIGQRPTDTQYF; cdr3_nt: TGCGCCAGCACCATTGGACAGAGGCCTACAGATACGCAGTATTTT
d_call: .; v_call: TRBV29-1; j_call: TRBJ2-5; clone_size: .; cdr3_aa: CSVEGPGTGLKETQYF; cdr3_nt: TGCAGCGTTGAAGGCCCGGGGACTGGACTCAAAGAGACCCAGTACTTC
d_call: .; v_call: TRBV6-1; j_call: TRBJ1-5; clone_size: .; cdr3_aa: CASSPQGGSNQPQHF; cdr3_nt: TGTGCCAGCAGTCCACAGGGTGGCAGCAATCAGCCCCAGCATTTT
d_call: .; v_call: TRBV28; j_call: TRBJ1-5; clone_size: .; cdr3_aa: CASSLYSDRRQPQHF; cdr3_nt: TGTGCCAGCAGTTTATATTCCGACAGACGCCAGCCCCAGCATTTT
d_call: TRBD1; v_call: TRBV5-5; j_call: TRBJ1-2; clone_size: .; cdr3_aa: CASSRQGRGGYTF; cdr3_nt: TGTGCCAGCAGCAGACAGGGTCGGGGTGGCTACACCTTC
d_call: TRBD1; v_call: TRBV29-1; j_call: TRBJ1-2; clone_size: .; cdr3_aa: CSVETGSSYGYTF; cdr3_nt: TGCAGCGTTGAGACAGGGTCAAGCTATGGCTACACCTTC
d_call: .; v_call: TRBV2; j_call: TRBJ2-3; clone_size: once; cdr3_aa: CASNIPDTQYF; cdr3_nt: TGTGCCAGCAACATCCCAGATACGCAGTATTTT
d_call: TRBD2; v_call: TRBV7-6; j_call: TRBJ2-3; clone_size: .; cdr3_aa: CASSPGTSGRTDTQYF; cdr3_nt: TGTGCCAGCAGCCCCGGGACTAGCGGTCGCACAGATACGCAGTATTTT
d_call: TRBD1; v_call: TRBV9; j_call: TRBJ2-2; clone_size: few; cdr3_aa: CASSPTQGGIGELFF; cdr3_nt: TGTGCCAGCAGCCCAACACAGGGGGGAATCGGGGAGCTGTTTTTT
d_call: .; v_call: TRBV7-3; j_call: TRBJ1-1; clone_size: .; cdr3_aa: CASSDAGTKGAFF; cdr3_nt: TGTGCCAGCAGCGATGCCGGGACAAAGGGAGCTTTCTTT
d_call: TRBD1; v_call: TRBV5-8; j_call: TRBJ2-6; clone_size: .; cdr3_aa: CASSSGQGVSGANVLTF; cdr3_nt: TGTGCCAGCAGCTCCGGACAGGGGGTCTCTGGGGCCAACGTCCTGACTTTC
d_call: .; v_call: TRBV7-2; j_call: TRBJ1-1; clone_size: .; cdr3_aa: CASSTTANTEAFF; cdr3_nt: TGTGCCAGCAGCACGACAGCGAACACTGAAGCTTTCTTT
d_call: .; v_call: TRBV29-1; j_call: TRBJ1-1; clone_size: .; cdr3_aa: CSAVQLSAANTEAFF; cdr3_nt: TGCAGCGCCGTCCAATTATCCGCGGCGAACACTGAAGCTTTCTTT
d_call: .; v_call: TRBV7-2; j_call: TRBJ2-1; clone_size: once; cdr3_aa: CASSLETSRATYNEQFF; cdr3_nt: TGTGCCAGCAGCTTAGAGACTAGTAGGGCCACCTACAATGAGCAGTTCTTC
d_call: .; v_call: TRBV7-8; j_call: TRBJ1-4; clone_size: .; cdr3_aa: CASSAIQGDMATNEKLFF; cdr3_nt: TGTGCCAGCAGCGCCATACAGGGTGATATGGCAACTAATGAAAAACTGTTTTTT
d_call: TRBD1; v_call: TRBV7-9; j_call: TRBJ2-1; clone_size: .; cdr3_aa: CASSLKPGQGISSYNEQFF; cdr3_nt: TGTGCCAGCAGCTTAAAACCGGGACAGGGAATAAGCTCCTACAATGAGCAGTTCTTC
d_call: TRBD2; v_call: TRBV9; j_call: TRBJ2-1; clone_size: .; cdr3_aa: CASSASLAGGRDEQFF; cdr3_nt: TGTGCCAGCAGCGCCTCTCTAGCGGGGGGGAGGGATGAGCAGTTCTTC
d_call: TRBD1; v_call: TRBV18; j_call: TRBJ2-1; clone_size: .; cdr3_aa: CASSPRSGGRNEQFF; cdr3_nt: TGTGCCAGCTCACCACGGTCAGGGGGCCGCAATGAGCAGTTCTTC
d_call: TRBD1; v_call: TRBV19; j_call: TRBJ1-1; clone_size: .; cdr3_aa: CASSRGGDRVLLEAFF; cdr3_nt: TGTGCCAGTAGTAGGGGGGGGGACAGGGTCCTTTTGGAAGCTTTCTTT
d_call: .; v_call: TRBV9; j_call: TRBJ2-7; clone_size: .; cdr3_aa: CASSVGGGLEQYF; cdr3_nt: TGTGCCAGCAGCGTAGGAGGAGGGCTCGAGCAGTACTTC
d_call: .; v_call: TRBV5-6; j_call: TRBJ2-5; clone_size: .; cdr3_aa: CASSLFWAEETQYF; cdr3_nt: TGTGCCAGCAGCTTGTTCTGGGCCGAGGAGACCCAGTACTTC
d_call: .; v_call: TRBV19; j_call: TRBJ1-1; clone_size: .; cdr3_aa: CASSIGGLGRPNTEAFF; cdr3_nt: TGTGCCAGTAGTATAGGGGGCTTGGGCAGGCCGAACACTGAAGCTTTCTTT
d_call: .; v_call: TRBV6-5; j_call: TRBJ1-1; clone_size: once; cdr3_aa: CASSRDTEAFF; cdr3_nt: TGTGCCAGCAGTCGGGACACTGAAGCTTTCTTT
d_call: TRBD2; v_call: TRBV5-4; j_call: TRBJ2-1; clone_size: .; cdr3_aa: CASSFPSGGPPNNEQFF; cdr3_nt: TGTGCCAGCAGCTTCCCTAGCGGGGGGCCTCCTAACAATGAGCAGTTCTTC
d_call: TRBD2; v_call: TRBV6-5; j_call: TRBJ2-2; clone_size: .; cdr3_aa: CASSSGLANTGELFF; cdr3_nt: TGTGCCAGCAGTTCAGGACTAGCCAACACCGGGGAGCTGTTTTTT
d_call: TRBD1; v_call: TRBV5-4; j_call: TRBJ1-2; clone_size: .; cdr3_aa: CASSRWTGVLSYGYTF; cdr3_nt: TGTGCCAGCAGCCGCTGGACAGGGGTCCTTAGCTATGGCTACACCTTC
d_call: .; v_call: TRBV4-1; j_call: TRBJ2-3; clone_size: .; cdr3_aa: CASSQDWGDTDTQYF; cdr3_nt: TGCGCCAGCAGCCAAGATTGGGGGGACACAGATACGCAGTATTTT
d_call: .; v_call: TRBV13; j_call: TRBJ2-7; clone_size: .; cdr3_aa: CASSSVTSYEQYF; cdr3_nt: TGTGCCAGCAGCTCGGTAACTAGCTACGAGCAGTACTTC
d_call: .; v_call: TRBV10-1; j_call: TRBJ2-7; clone_size: .; cdr3_aa: CASSPRDNYEQYF; cdr3_nt: TGCGCCAGCAGCCCCCGGGACAACTACGAGCAGTACTTC
d_call: TRBD1; v_call: TRBV7-3; j_call: TRBJ1-2; clone_size: .; cdr3_aa: CASSLEAGGGYTF; cdr3_nt: TGTGCCAGCAGCTTAGAGGCAGGGGGTGGCTACACCTTC
d_call: .; v_call: TRBV18; j_call: TRBJ1-2; clone_size: .; cdr3_aa: CASSPIGAGGYTF; cdr3_nt: TGTGCCAGCTCACCTATTGGGGCCGGTGGCTACACCTTC
d_call: .; v_call: TRBV6-5; j_call: TRBJ2-7; clone_size: .; cdr3_aa: CASSYSGDSDAYEQYF; cdr3_nt: TGTGCCAGCAGTTACTCCGGGGATTCTGATGCCTACGAGCAGTACTTC
d_call: .; v_call: TRBV15; j_call: TRBJ1-1; clone_size: once; cdr3_aa: CATSKPTKNTEAFF; cdr3_nt: TGTGCCACCAGCAAACCTACTAAGAACACTGAAGCTTTCTTT
d_call: .; v_call: TRBV15; j_call: TRBJ2-2; clone_size: .; cdr3_aa: CATSRDEGTGELFF; cdr3_nt: TGTGCCACCAGCAGAGATGAGGGCACCGGGGAGCTGTTTTTT
d_call: TRBD1; v_call: TRBV4-2; j_call: TRBJ2-7; clone_size: once; cdr3_aa: CASSQGTGVYEQYF; cdr3_nt: TGTGCCAGCAGCCAAGGGACAGGGGTCTACGAGCAGTACTTC
d_call: TRBD2; v_call: TRBV5-1; j_call: TRBJ2-1; clone_size: .; cdr3_aa: CASSQGGSGGSYNEQFF; cdr3_nt: TGCGCCAGCAGCCAAGGGGGTAGCGGGGGTTCCTACAATGAGCAGTTCTTC
d_call: TRBD1; v_call: TRBV15; j_call: TRBJ1-5; clone_size: .; cdr3_aa: CATSRAGGDQPQHF; cdr3_nt: TGTGCCACCAGCAGAGCAGGGGGCGATCAGCCCCAGCATTTT
d_call: TRBD1; v_call: TRBV19; j_call: TRBJ1-1; clone_size: .; cdr3_aa: CASSTDRATEAFF; cdr3_nt: TGTGCCAGTAGTACCGACAGGGCCACTGAAGCTTTCTTT
d_call: TRBD1; v_call: TRBV27; j_call: TRBJ1-2; clone_size: once; cdr3_aa: CASTPGQGLYGYTF; cdr3_nt: TGTGCCAGCACCCCGGGACAGGGACTCTATGGCTACACCTTC
d_call: TRBD1; v_call: TRBV28; j_call: TRBJ1-4; clone_size: once; cdr3_aa: CASSPTGGLNEKLFF; cdr3_nt: TGTGCCAGCAGTCCTACAGGGGGACTTAATGAAAAACTGTTTTTT
d_call: TRBD2; v_call: TRBV7-9; j_call: TRBJ2-1; clone_size: .; cdr3_aa: CASSPGTSGGFLDNEQFF; cdr3_nt: TGTGCCAGCAGCCCAGGGACTAGCGGGGGGTTTCTTGACAATGAGCAGTTCTTC
d_call: .; v_call: TRBV14; j_call: TRBJ2-3; clone_size: .; cdr3_aa: CASSQVYPSTDTQYF; cdr3_nt: TGTGCCAGCAGCCAAGTCTATCCTAGCACAGATACGCAGTATTTT
d_call: .; v_call: TRBV15; j_call: TRBJ2-5; clone_size: .; cdr3_aa: CATSRDRSGAETQYF; cdr3_nt: TGTGCCACCAGCAGAGATCGTTCGGGTGCGGAGACCCAGTACTTC
d_call: TRBD1; v_call: TRBV10-1; j_call: TRBJ2-7; clone_size: .; cdr3_aa: CASSATGVYEQYF; cdr3_nt: TGCGCCAGCAGTGCTACAGGGGTCTACGAGCAGTACTTC
d_call: TRBD1; v_call: TRBV6-4; j_call: TRBJ2-3; clone_size: once; cdr3_aa: CASSPGTASTDTQYF; cdr3_nt: TGTGCCAGCAGTCCCGGGACAGCCAGCACAGATACGCAGTATTTT
d_call: .; v_call: TRBV6-5; j_call: TRBJ2-5; clone_size: .; cdr3_aa: CASSNSITGEETQYF; cdr3_nt: TGTGCCAGCAGTAACTCAATAACAGGAGAAGAGACCCAGTACTTC
d_call: .; v_call: TRBV7-9; j_call: TRBJ2-3; clone_size: .; cdr3_aa: CASSLGEKTTDTQYF; cdr3_nt: TGTGCCAGCAGCTTAGGGGAGAAGACAACAGATACGCAGTATTTT
d_call: .; v_call: TRBV10-3; j_call: TRBJ1-2; clone_size: .; cdr3_aa: CAISQGNTIYGYTF; cdr3_nt: TGTGCCATCAGCCAGGGTAACACCATCTATGGCTACACCTTC
d_call: .; v_call: TRBV19; j_call: TRBJ1-5; clone_size: .; cdr3_aa: CASSSQKKQPQHF; cdr3_nt: TGTGCCAGTAGCTCACAGAAAAAACAGCCCCAGCATTTT
d_call: .; v_call: TRBV10-3; j_call: TRBJ2-1; clone_size: .; cdr3_aa: CAISNFAQGTKDEQFF; cdr3_nt: TGTGCCATCAGTAATTTCGCGCAGGGGACGAAGGATGAGCAGTTCTTC
d_call: TRBD1; v_call: TRBV5-6; j_call: TRBJ2-3; clone_size: .; cdr3_aa: CASSEDRRDTQYF; cdr3_nt: TGTGCCAGCAGCGAGGACAGGAGGGATACGCAGTATTTT
d_call: .; v_call: TRBV19; j_call: TRBJ2-3; clone_size: once; cdr3_aa: CASSTGRDSTDTQYF; cdr3_nt: TGTGCCAGTAGTACGGGGAGAGATAGCACAGATACGCAGTATTTT
d_call: TRBD1; v_call: TRBV6-1; j_call: TRBJ2-5; clone_size: .; cdr3_aa: CASTSWGQAQETQYF; cdr3_nt: TGTGCCAGCACCTCCTGGGGACAGGCCCAAGAGACCCAGTACTTC
d_call: .; v_call: TRBV9; j_call: TRBJ2-3; clone_size: .; cdr3_aa: CASSVGSGGQNRADTQYF; cdr3_nt: TGTGCCAGCAGCGTAGGATCGGGGGGCCAGAATCGGGCAGATACGCAGTATTTT
d_call: .; v_call: TRBV7-3; j_call: TRBJ2-7; clone_size: .; cdr3_aa: CASSFRSGGRSYEQYF; cdr3_nt: TGTGCCAGCAGCTTCCGCTCTGGGGGGAGATCCTACGAGCAGTACTTC
d_call: TRBD1; v_call: TRBV2; j_call: TRBJ2-2; clone_size: .; cdr3_aa: CASGTGAETGELFF; cdr3_nt: TGTGCCAGCGGGACAGGGGCAGAAACCGGGGAGCTGTTTTTT